This record covers a single T cell receptor (beta chain). The length of the CDR3 is 15 residues. Germline assignment: CDR1 SGHNT and CDR2 YYREEE (reference sequence). The V and J ends lost 4 bases and 2 bases respectively, with 15 bases between them. Using immunoSEQ multiplex PCR, the repertoire was profiled, and TCRdb retains in-frame clones only, with some absent. The sample yields about 290,000 clones, roughly 89% seen once. The source of the sample is a study of blood T cell repertoires in COVID-19. At the level of the study: PBMCs, B-cell-depleted T cells, or T cells were the source of the cDNA or gDNA that made up the material.

Membership in each cohort depended on participant-reported clinical history. Cohort 3 recovered donors had two negative PCRs, clearance, or symptom resolution. Sequencing was performed on PBMCs or T cells enriched from blood (not recorded which). The source is a woman aged 40 to 50 who had recovered from COVID-19. The chain links TRBV5-4 to TRBJ1-2; tentatively, D is TRBD1 (6 bases). The CDR3 is CASSHKTGPNYGYTF. The CDR3 DNA follows: TGTGCCAGCAGCCATAAGACAGGACCGAACTATGGCTACACCTTC.